Sequencing of this T cell receptor beta chain was carried out in a study of blood T cell repertoires in COVID-19. Study at large: T cells, B-cell-depleted T cells, or PBMCs provided the cDNA or gDNA that served as material.

Some clones are missing from TCRdb's copy, which holds only in-frame ones; the method was immunoSEQ multiplex PCR. Of some 670,000 clones listed, 80% to 90% were seen once; the top ten hold approximately 0.25%. Germline V gives CDR1 LGHNA, CDR2 YSLEER. There are 16 residues in the CDR3. Trimming cost V 0 bases and J 3 bases, with 11 bases left between them. This receptor was taken from a woman aged 18-35 years with acute or convalescent COVID-19. The sample was peripheral blood. The chain joins TRBV4-3 to TRBJ2-2; D is ambiguous. In nucleotides, the CDR3 is TGCGCCAGCAGCCAAGAAACCTCAGATCACACCGGGGAGCTGTTTTTT. It yields the protein CASSQETSDHTGELFF.